Sequencing of this T cell receptor beta chain was carried out in a study of low-dose radiotherapy and immunotherapy resistance in tumors. Primers used for first-strand cDNA, a TRAV- and TRBV-specific set, covered both alpha and beta chains. With a constant-region primer and a V-primer adapter, TCRs were subjected to approximately 18 PCR cycles of amplification. TCRdb reanalysed the reads using MiXCR and keeps one entry per CDR3 protein. The table shows some 94,000 distinct CDR3 sequences, with roughly 20% occurring only once. Germline V lookup: CDR1 SGHVS, CDR2 FQNEAQ. The CDR3 is 11 residues long. Trimming took 5 bases from V and 4 from J, leaving 6 bases between them. The time point: after trial treatment. Treatment reported: LDRT plus nivolumab, ipilimumab, low-dose cyclophosphamide and aspirin (RACIN trial).

The clonotype was recovered from a female donor with ovarian cancer. This chain joins TRBV7-8 and TRBJ2-7; D is unclear. The starting material was PBMCs, obtained after low-dose radiotherapy plus immunotherapy. The CDR3 here is CASSPRYEQYF. The CDR3 nucleotides are TGTGCCAGCAGCCCCAGATACGAGCAGTACTTC.